The 29 T cell receptor beta chains listed next were all sequenced from one sample in a study of post-analysis software for immune sequencing data (dated by TCRdb to the mid-2010s). Study-level results and caveats: Significantly higher frequencies in patients than in controls were found for five TRBV segments, including TRBV5-6, TRBV5-1 and TRBV20-1.

These TCRs are of unknown antigen specificity. The library came from PCR. For sequencing, an Illumina HiSeq 2500 was employed. Unique molecular identifiers were incorporated into TCR beta cDNA libraries to reduce PCR and sequencing biases. TCRdb's own reprocessing of the public reads used fastp at Q25 and MiXCR and kept productive beta chains. Records with the same CDR3 protein are collapsed into one entry carrying the most frequent genes and DNA. Recorded for this sample are 450,000 to 650,000 distinct CDR3 sequences; about 44% of them occurred a single time. 1.5% to 2% of the sample rests with the top ten. What was sequenced was blood. All receptors derive from a girl between 5 and 17 years old with multiple sclerosis.

This clonotype has a count of ten or more. The chain links TRBV5-8 to TRBJ2-5; D is uncertain. The CDR3 covers 13 residues. CDR1 is SGHTS, CDR2 YDEGEE, per germline. V gave up 1 base and J gave up 1 base, with 5 bases separating them. CDR3 loop: CASSLMSQETQYF. CDR3 bases: TGTGCCAGCAGCTTGATGAGCCAAGAGACCCAGTACTTC.

The V gene is TRBV4-2, the J gene TRBJ2-7; 8 nucleotides line up with TRBD1. V was pared by 0 bases and J by 2 bases, with 3 bases of the junction left unmatched. Germline CDR1 reads LGHNA; CDR2 reads YNFKEQ. The CDR3 covers 15 residues. The CDR3 spells CASSQDGTGTYEQYF. The CDR3 DNA reads TGTGCCAGCAGCCAAGATGGGACAGGAACCTACGAGCAGTACTTC.

The rearrangement links TRBV20-1 to TRBJ2-1; possible D gene TRBD2, 6 bases. In germline, CDR1 is DFQATT, CDR2 SNEGSKA (reference sequence). V lost 6 bases and J lost 9, with 18 bases in between. The CDR3 consists of 13 residues. DNA for the CDR3: TGCAGTGCGCGGACTTCTTTGCGGGGTGAGCAGTTCTTC. Translation: CSARTSLRGEQFF.

This clonotype was recorded a few times. The chain has TRBV2 and TRBJ1-2, with D maybe TRBD1 (6 bases). CDR3 length: 12 amino acids. Germline CDR1 is SNHLY and CDR2 is FYNNEI. Between the trimmed V and J ends, which lost 7 bases and 9 bases, there was a span of 15 bases. CDR3 in amino acids: CASTRQGSSYTF. The CDR3 DNA sequence: TGTGCCAGCACACGGCAGGGGAGTAGCTACACCTTC.

This chain uses TRBV5-1 with TRBJ2-1; 11 bases map to TRBD2. J was trimmed by 4 bases and V by 4 bases; bases with no gene match: 4. In germline, CDR1 is SGHRS, CDR2 YFSETQ. The CDR3 consists of 15 residues. The CDR3 protein is CASSKLAGEYNEQFF. The DNA of the CDR3 is TGCGCCAGCAGCAAACTAGCGGGAGAATACAATGAGCAGTTCTTC.

This chain uses TRBV6-5 with TRBJ2-5; 10 bases agree with TRBD2. The J call is doubtful: the DNA matches TRBJ2-7 better. The CDR3 contains 14 residues. In germline, CDR1 is MNHEY, CDR2 SVGAGI. The CDR3 DNA follows: TGTGCCAGCAGTACTAGCGGGGCCTACTACGAGCAGTACTTC. It encodes CASSTSGAYYEQYF.

The rearrangement joins TRBV24-1 to TRBJ2-1; possibly TRBD1 for D (6 bases). The CDR3 covers 13 residues. Per germline, CDR1 KGHDR and CDR2 SFDVKD. V lost 9 bases and J lost 4, with 12 bases in between. CDR3 sequence: CATEGGRYNEQFF. The CDR3 DNA reads as TGTGCCACCGAAGGGGGACGATACAATGAGCAGTTCTTC.

This clonotype was counted a few times. The chain is built from TRBV7-2 and TRBJ2-3; 8 bases are shared with TRBD2. The CDR3 is 16 residues long. The junction had 9 bases not matched to a gene; V was cut back by 5 bases and J by 2 bases. Germline CDR1 is SGHTA and CDR2 is FQGNSA. The CDR3 sequence is CASSPWSGGDTDTQYF. CDR3 bases: TGTGCCAGCAGCCCATGGAGCGGGGGAGACACAGATACGCAGTATTTT.

In its sample, this clonotype was seen a few times. The gene calls are TRBV24-1 and TRBJ1-5; D is unresolved. This CDR3 spans 12 amino acids. In germline, CDR1 is KGHDR, CDR2 SFDVKD. Between the trimmed V and J ends, which lost 4 bases and 2 bases, there was a span of 2 bases. CDR3 nucleotides: TGTGCCACCAGTGAGGGCAATCAGCCCCAGCATTTT. Translated, it gives CATSEGNQPQHF.

This clonotype turned up a few times. CDR3 DNA: TGTGCCAGCAGAGGAGTGGCTAACTATGGCTACACCTTC. It specifies CASRGVANYGYTF. V and J are TRBV27 and TRBJ1-2; D unresolved. V was pared by 6 bases and J by 0 bases, with 8 bases between. The CDR3 loop spans 13 amino acids. The germline V gene has CDR1 MNHEY and CDR2 SMNVEV (reference sequence).

The table lists this clonotype with a few counts. This chain connects TRBV12-3 or TRBV12-4 to TRBJ2-7, with 7 bases lining up with TRBD2. The CDR3 covers 16 residues. Germline trimming cut 8 bases from V and 4 bases from J; bases unmatched to any gene: 17. This CDR3 reads CASSTVGSGALYEQYF. The CDR3 DNA reads as TGTGCCAGCTCTACGGTCGGCAGCGGGGCCCTATACGAGCAGTACTTC.

On this clonotype itself: This may be a read error: a much more frequent sequence differs by one nucleotide. The J gene is TRBJ2-3, the V gene TRBV3-1; D remains unclear. The CDR3 length is 12 residues. Germline V CDR1 and CDR2: LGHDT, YNNKEL (reference sequence). The CDR3 region is CAGSPESDTQYF. The CDR3 DNA reads TGTGCCGGCAGCCCCGAGTCGGATACGCAGTATTTT.

This clonotype was detected only a few times. The CDR3 loop is CAISSGLAEKYNEQFF. DNA of the CDR3: TGTGCCATCAGTTCGGGACTAGCAGAAAAATACAATGAGCAGTTCTTC. This chain joins TRBV10-3 and TRBJ2-1, with 9 bases identical to TRBD2. The ends lost 5 bases at V and 4 bases at J; junction bases unmatched: 9. The CDR3 loop spans 16 amino acids. The germline V gene has CDR1 ENHRY and CDR2 SYGVKD.

The CDR3 DNA sequence: TGTGCCAGCAGCCCGGGACAGAATAGAATCAATGAGCAGTTCTTC. This encodes CASSPGQNRINEQFF. The chain uses TRBV12-3 or TRBV12-4 and TRBJ2-1; TRBD1 matches 7 bases. The CDR3 loop spans 15 amino acids. Germline trimming cut 6 bases from V and 6 bases from J; bases unmatched to any gene: 11.

This clonotype occurred a few times. This chain uses TRBV6-2 or TRBV6-3 with TRBJ2-1, with 9 bases that match TRBD1. CDR3 length: 16 residues. Germline V lookup: CDR1 MNHEY, CDR2 SVGEGT. V gave up 6 bases and J gave up 1 base; unmatched junction bases: 7. Here the CDR3 DNA reads TGTGCCAGCAGCTCCATCGGGACAGGGTCCTACAATGAGCAGTTCTTC. This codes for CASSSIGTGSYNEQFF.

This clonotype was counted once. CDR3 in DNA: TGTGCCACCAGTGAGTCGGGACAGTACGAGCAGTACTTC. Translation: CATSESGQYEQYF. The gene calls are TRBV24-1 and TRBJ2-5; 7 positions match TRBD1. TRBJ2-7 matches the DNA end more closely, so the J call is doubtful. Looked up from germline, CDR1 is KGHDR and CDR2 is SFDVKD. This CDR3 comprises 13 residues.

The CDR3, as DNA: TGTGCCAGCAGCCAAGAAGGGGGCACGCCCTACGAGCAGTACTTC. This gives the protein CASSQEGGTPYEQYF. V is TRBV4-2 and J is TRBJ2-7; 7 bases match TRBD1. Germline CDR1 is LGHNA and CDR2 is YNFKEQ. V lost 0 bases, J lost 2 bases, and 4 bases stayed unmatched. The CDR3 is 15 amino acids.

The chain couples TRBV2 to TRBJ2-1, with 7 positions matching TRBD2. This CDR3 contains 15 residues. The junction had 9 bases not matched to a gene; V was cut back by 6 bases and J by 4 bases. CDR1 and CDR2 (germline): SNHLY, FYNNEI. CDR3 sequence reads: CASRDTSDIYNEQFF. CDR3 DNA sequence: TGTGCCAGCAGAGATACTAGCGATATTTACAATGAGCAGTTCTTC.

CDR3 sequence reads: CSVGTGDYGYTF. The CDR3 coding sequence is TGCAGCGTTGGCACAGGGGACTATGGCTACACCTTC. V and J are TRBV29-1 and TRBJ1-2; the match to TRBD1 covers 7 bases. Germline loops: CDR1 SQVTM, CDR2 ANQGSEA. The CDR3 has 12 residues. Unmatched junction bases numbered 2, after V lost 4 bases and J lost 3 bases.

This clonotype was detected only a few times. This chain joins TRBV4-2 and TRBJ1-4; D not resolved. CDR3 length: 15 residues. In germline, CDR1 is LGHNA, CDR2 YNFKEQ. Trimming stripped 0 bases from V and 0 bases from J, with 5 bases between. The CDR3 sequence is CASSQDRATNEKLFF. The CDR3 DNA is TGTGCCAGCAGCCAAGATCGGGCAACTAATGAAAAACTGTTTTTT.

The chain employs TRBV12-3 or TRBV12-4 and TRBJ2-1, with TRBD1 identical over 8 bases. CDR3 length: 15 residues. After removal of 11 bases from V and 5 bases from J, the junction contained 14 bases not matched to a gene. The CDR3 reads CACTHDRGQDNEQFF. DNA for the CDR3: TGTGCCTGCACTCATGACAGGGGTCAGGACAATGAGCAGTTCTTC.

Points on this clonotype: Mismatch with germline at one junction end may stem from a read error. J is TRBJ2-5 and V is TRBV5-1, with no clear D. Germline V lookup: CDR1 SGHRS, CDR2 YFSETQ. The CDR3 runs to 12 residues. Here the CDR3 reads CANSTTQETQYF. Written as DNA, the CDR3 is TGCGCCAACAGCACTACCCAAGAGACCCAGTACTTC. The full variable domain, its missing parts supplied by reference TRBV5-1 and TRBJ2-5, is KAGVTQTPRYLIKTRGQQVTLSCSPISGHRSVSWYQQTPGQGLQFLFEYFSETQRNKGNFPGRFSGRQFSNSRSEMNVSTLELGDSALYLCANSTTQETQYFGPGTRLLVL.

The chain links TRBV7-9 to TRBJ1-2; D perhaps matches TRBD1 (5 bases). V dropped 3 bases and J dropped 5 bases, with 13 bases sitting between them. Germline CDR1 reads SEHNR; CDR2 reads FQNEAQ (reference sequence). CDR3 length: 14 residues. The CDR3 protein is CASSLNGDPYGYTF. DNA of the CDR3: TGTGCCAGCAGCTTGAACGGGGACCCGTATGGCTACACCTTC. The whole variable domain, remainder taken from reference TRBV7-9 and TRBJ1-2, is DTGVSQNPRHKITKRGQNVTFRCDPISEHNRLYWYRQTLGQGPEFLTYFQNEAQLEKSRLLSDRFSAERPKGSFSTLEIQRTEQGDSAMYLCASSLNGDPYGYTFGSGTRLTVV.

This clonotype was counted a few times. V gene TRBV12-3 or TRBV12-4 combines with J gene TRBJ2-7, with D possibly matching TRBD2 (6 bases). V was pared by 4 bases and J by 0 bases, with 13 bases between. The CDR3 length is 15 residues. The CDR3 nucleotides read TGTGCCAGCAGTTCCCGGGAGACCAGCTCCTACGAGCAGTACTTC. Translating gives CASSSRETSSYEQYF.

The CDR3 nucleotides are TGTGCCAGCAGCACGGGACTAGCGATGAATGAGCAGTTCTTC. Translating it yields CASSTGLAMNEQFF. V usage is TRBV5-5 and J usage is TRBJ2-1, with 10 positions matching TRBD2. V was pared by 4 bases and J by 7 bases, with 5 bases of the junction left unmatched. Germline V CDR1 and CDR2: SGHKS, YYEKEE (reference sequence). The CDR3 extends over 14 amino acids.

V usage is TRBV5-6 and J usage is TRBJ2-1; D gene uncertain. Trimming cost V 0 bases and J 11 bases, with 15 bases left between them. The CDR3 extends over 14 amino acids. Germline loops: CDR1 SGHDT, CDR2 YYEEEE. CDR3 in amino acids: CASSLARAFTKQFF. Written as DNA, the CDR3 is TGTGCCAGCAGCTTGGCCCGTGCTTTCACCAAGCAGTTCTTC.

The rearrangement uses TRBV5-1 and TRBJ2-6; the match to TRBD1 covers 7 bases. V lost 2 bases, J lost 4 bases, and 9 bases stayed unmatched. The CDR3 has 17 amino acids. The germline V gene has CDR1 SGHRS and CDR2 YFSETQ. The CDR3 sequence: CASSLGTVGSGANVLTF. The CDR3 nucleotides are TGCGCCAGCAGCTTAGGGACAGTAGGCTCCGGGGCCAACGTCCTGACTTTC.

V is TRBV9 and J is TRBJ2-5; possible D gene TRBD2, 6 bases. The CDR3 loop spans 18 amino acids. The ends were cut back, 3 bases at V and 5 bases at J, with 26 bases in the middle. Germline lookup yields CDR1 SGDLS and CDR2 YYNGEE. The CDR3 loop is CASSGSGLGGLVGETQYF. CDR3 nucleotides: TGTGCCAGCAGCGGAAGCGGTTTGGGGGGACTGGTCGGGGAGACCCAGTACTTC.

This clonotype has more than one count but fewer than ten. V and J are TRBV4-1 and TRBJ2-7; 8 bases line up with TRBD2. Germline CDR1 is MGHRA and CDR2 is YSYEKL. V lost 4 bases and J lost 3; bases outside the gene matches: 5. CDR3 length: 14 residues. This chain's CDR3 is CASSLQTSVYEQYF. The CDR3 DNA reads TGCGCCAGCAGCCTCCAGACTAGCGTCTACGAGCAGTACTTC.